This T cell receptor beta chain was profiled in a study of shared clonotypes between healthy human individuals (dated by TCRdb to about 2020). With respect to the entire study: The cohort included three men and a couple of women between 18 and 49 years of age. For each donor, CD4 naive and CD4 memory were each run on three plates, CD8 naive on two plates, and CD8 memory on one plate. Blood TCR repertoires of four to six healthy adults were deeply sequenced to estimate repertoire size and the extent of clonotype sharing between individuals. Libraries were prepared and TCR repertoires were sequenced by different laboratories using diverse techniques, in order to increase sequencing depth and limit assay-specific biases. Leukapheresis yielded between about 0.8 and 9.5 billion PBMCs per donor.

TCR CDR3 regions were amplified from genomic DNA by multiplex PCR using the deep immunoSEQ assay. For each cell subset, the extracted genomic DNA was distributed evenly across all wells of several immunoSEQ 96-well plates, and each plate served as one replicate. For sorted subsets, about 200 ng genomic DNA, equal to 25,000 to 35,000 T cell genomes, was loaded into each replicate PCR. Purified libraries were measured with a Qubit 3.0 fluorometer, size-checked on a Bioanalyzer 2100, and measured again with the KAPA Library Quantification kit. Every immunoSEQ 96-well plate was sequenced on a separate single-read 150-cycle Illumina NextSeq 550 flow cell. The source study handled its data this way. Because only junctional sequences without quality scores were contained in the immunoSEQ output, filtering matching that applied to full-length reads could not be performed. To assign V/J genes and CDR3, sequences were annotated against IMGT germline references using PyIR, a Python wrapper for IgBLAST v1.9. Reads were filtered out if the reads had weak V/J assignments (E-value above 1e-6), no CDR3, stop codons, out-of-frame junctions, or ambiguous translated residues. V3J clonotypes were defined as sequences sharing an identical inferred V gene, J gene, and CDR3 amino acid sequence. The percentage overlap between two repertoires was calculated by dividing the number of shared unique clonotypes by the size of the smaller repertoire. Repertoire richness was assessed with RTK rarefaction, the Chao1 estimator, and Recon v2.1 estimates of unobserved clonotypes. OLGA was used to compute generation probabilities for all TCRbeta clonotypes that the gDNA method yielded from a handful of donors. In its TCRdb copy, this immuneACCESS table keeps in-frame sequences only and misses some clones. Where compared with another copy, unresolved V genes explain less than half of these, and the others have no known cause. Clone size and the V and J calls come from that table; the DNA yielded D and trimming. In this sample the table shows about 1,500,000 clones, around 95% of which occur a single time. About 1% of the sample goes to the ten largest clones.

Donors were healthy HIV-negative adults with no recently reported acute infections or vaccinations. Every donor was a Caucasian adult residing in Nashville, Tennessee, USA. CD4+ T cells were enriched through magnetic negative selection, after which naive cells were positively selected on CD45RA and the remaining negative fraction served as the memory subset. Blood was collected by leukapheresis, and PBMCs were isolated by Ficoll-Histopaque density gradient centrifugation and then cryopreserved in liquid nitrogen vapor phase. Analytical flow cytometry was used to check the purity and quantity of every magnetically sorted T cell population. Genomic DNA was isolated from each sorted fraction and quantified by UV absorbance on a Nanodrop 2000c. Study-wide findings and limitations: Naive subsets generally had larger estimated clonotype richness than memory subsets. When a few donors were compared, the shared fraction of clonotypes was 5% to 6.5% for naive CD4, less than 4% for naive CD8, more than 2% for memory CD4, and 0.35% to 0.4% for memory CD8. Because the study included a small number of donors, the genetic and exposure-history diversity represented was limited. Pairwise subsampling led to the expectation that sequencing depth would affect the degree of clonotype sharing among donors. Compared with non-shared clonotypes, clonotypes shared by all four sorted-subset donors had higher generation probabilities. Rarefaction of sorted-subset datasets indicated incomplete sequencing despite the large sequencing depth. Sampling was restricted to blood, and TCR repertoires in tissues likely differ from the TCR repertoires found in blood.

As encoded in the germline V gene, CDR1 is LGHNA while CDR2 is YSLEER. Trimming leaves V shorter by 2 bases and J shorter by 5 bases, with the junction holding 13 bases beyond the gene matches. From the cysteine up to the phenylalanine, the CDR3 has a length of 18 residues. Only the CDR3 region is kept as DNA, spanning 54 bases read in frame from base 1. Regarding this clone: The antigen it binds to is not known. No base quality information exists; no much larger clone differs at one position.

Sequenced sample: naive CD4+ T cells sorted from blood. The sample's cell subset or site, from its label and the paper: CD45RA+ positively selected. In this chain, TRBV4-3 is recombined with TRBJ2-5; 11 bases in between match TRBD2. This clonotype was obtained from a man aged 25 to 40 in good health. The CDR3 is CASSQSPSGRNRGETQYF. The bases are TGCGCCAGCAGCCAAAGCCCTAGCGGGAGGAATCGCGGGGAGACCCAGTACTTC.